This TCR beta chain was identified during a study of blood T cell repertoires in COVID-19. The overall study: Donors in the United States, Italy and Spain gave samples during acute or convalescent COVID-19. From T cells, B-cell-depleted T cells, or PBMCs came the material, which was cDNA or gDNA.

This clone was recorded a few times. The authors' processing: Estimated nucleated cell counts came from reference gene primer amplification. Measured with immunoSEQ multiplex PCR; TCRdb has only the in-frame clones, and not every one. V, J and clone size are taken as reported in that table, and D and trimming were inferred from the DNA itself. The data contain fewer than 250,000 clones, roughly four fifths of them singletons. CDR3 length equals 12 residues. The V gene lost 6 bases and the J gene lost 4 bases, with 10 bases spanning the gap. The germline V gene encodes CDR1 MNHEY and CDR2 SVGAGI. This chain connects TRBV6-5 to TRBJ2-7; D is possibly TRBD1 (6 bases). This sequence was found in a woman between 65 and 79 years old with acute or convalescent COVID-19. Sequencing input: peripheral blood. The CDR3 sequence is CASRAGEYEQYF. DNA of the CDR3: TGTGCCAGCAGGGCAGGGGAATACGAGCAGTACTTC.